The 30 T cell receptor beta chains reported below all come from one sample, sequenced in a study of immune heterogeneity within non-small cell lung tumors. The authors used about 540 ng of bulk tumor genomic DNA per sample as template. Every primary tumor yielded several biopsies, spaced far apart, that were taken during surgery. Patients underwent curative surgery for untreated, newly diagnosed non-small cell lung cancer. In a multiplex PCR, 32 V and 13 J primers amplified TCR beta CDR3. One entry per CDR3 protein results from TCRdb running MiXCR on the multiplex PCR reads. There are 13,000 or so distinct CDR3 sequences in the sample; about 25% occur only once, and 13% lies in the top ten. What was sequenced was lung tumor tissue. The receptors derive from a man aged 45-65 years with non-small cell lung cancer.

This clonotype was detected many times. V and J are TRBV5-1 and TRBJ1-2; D call uncertain. V lost 0 bases and J lost 3, with 9 bases in between. Germline V gene lookup returns CDR1 SGHRS and CDR2 YFSETQ. This CDR3 is 14 amino acids long. CDR3 residues: CASSLAGPDYGYTF. CDR3 bases: TGCGCCAGCAGCTTGGCCGGACCAGACTATGGCTACACCTTC. The variable domain in full, completed from reference TRBV5-1 and TRBJ1-2, reads KAGVTQTPRYLIKTRGQQVTLSCSPISGHRSVSWYQQTPGQGLQFLFEYFSETQRNKGNFPGRFSGRQFSNSRSEMNVSTLELGDSALYLCASSLAGPDYGYTFGSGTRLTVV.

With respect to this clonotype: A much larger clone differs from this one at a single base, so this may be a read error. This chain joins TRBV19 and TRBJ2-1; 8 nucleotides align to TRBD1. The CDR3 totals 13 residues. V lost 10 bases and J lost 7; bases outside the gene matches: 9. Germline assignment: CDR1 LNHDA and CDR2 SQIVND (reference sequence). CDR3 in DNA: TGTGCCACAGGACAGGGTCCGCTGAATGAGCAGTTCTTC. Translating gives CATGQGPLNEQFF.

Sample share makes this clonotype medium-sized. The CDR3 DNA is TGTGCCACCAGTGAGCGAACAGGGGGGAATCAGCCCCAGCATTTT. Translating gives CATSERTGGNQPQHF. The rearrangement uses TRBV24-1 and TRBJ1-5; 8 bases match TRBD1. The V segment lost 4 bases and the J segment 4 bases; nucleotides outside the gene matches: 5. Germline CDR1 reads KGHDR; CDR2 reads SFDVKD. This CDR3 comprises 15 residues.

This clonotype was recorded many times. V usage is TRBV4-1 and J usage is TRBJ2-1; 8 bases are shared with TRBD2. Looked up from germline, CDR1 is MGHRA and CDR2 is YSYEKL. The CDR3 is 15 residues long. J gave up 4 bases and V 4 bases, and 6 bases lay outside the gene matches. CDR3 coding DNA: TGCGCCAGCAGCCGGATGACTAGCGAGTACAATGAGCAGTTCTTC. This gives the protein CASSRMTSEYNEQFF.

There are many counts of this clonotype. The V call is TRBV11-1, the J call TRBJ2-7; D remains unclear. CDR1 and CDR2 from the germline V gene are SGHAT and FQDESV (reference sequence). Trimming stripped 0 bases from V and 1 base from J, with 7 bases between. The CDR3 has 14 amino acids. The CDR3 coding sequence is TGTGCCAGCAGCTTAGCTGGTTCTTCCTACGAGCAGTACTTC. Its protein product is CASSLAGSSYEQYF.

This chain uses TRBV18 with TRBJ1-5; the D is unclear. The V gene's germline CDR1 is KGHSH and CDR2 LQKENI. The CDR3 consists of 15 residues. With 3 bases removed from V and 5 bases from J, the gap between germline ends came to 14 bases. CDR3 sequence: CASSPSESIDQPQHF. CDR3 nucleotide sequence: TGTGCCAGCTCACCGTCGGAGTCAATCGATCAGCCCCAGCATTTT.

Details on this clonotype: Just one base apart from a much larger clone, this may be a read error. The chain employs TRBV9 and TRBJ2-3; no reliable D call. CDR1 and CDR2 from the germline V gene are SGDLS and YYNGEE. The CDR3 contains 15 residues. The CDR3 DNA reads TGTGCCAGCAGCGTCGTCCCACAGAACACAGATAAGCAGTATTTT. Amino acid sequence: CASSVVPQNTDKQYF.

With respect to this clonotype: A much larger clonotype is one base distant, so this may be a read error. The genes are TRBV18 and TRBJ2-5; D uncertain. The germline gives CDR1 KGHSH, CDR2 LQKENI. V lost 4 bases, J lost 2 bases, and 5 bases lay in between. This CDR3 is 12 amino acids long. CDR3 amino acids: CASSQLQETQYF. CDR3 nucleotide sequence: TGTGCCAGCTCACAATTACAAGAGACCCAGTACTTC.

This clonotype came up many times. The chain employs TRBV19 and TRBJ2-6, with D perhaps matching TRBD1 or TRBD2 (6 bases each). Germline CDR1 LNHDA, CDR2 SQIVND (reference sequence). The CDR3 is 18 residues long. The V and J ends lost 1 base and 4 bases respectively, with 17 bases between them. The CDR3 region has the DNA TGTGCCAGTAGTATAGGACGGGGGCAACGACGCGGGGCCAACGTCCTGACTTTC. This encodes CASSIGRGQRRGANVLTF.

This clonotype was recorded at least ten times. The chain links TRBV7-9 to TRBJ1-2; 9 bases are a match to TRBD1. The CDR3 length is 13 residues. V was clipped by 5 bases and J by 8 bases; unmatched bases: 6. In germline, CDR1 is SEHNR, CDR2 FQNEAQ (reference sequence). CDR3 amino acids: CASSPQGAEGYTF. The CDR3 DNA reads as TGTGCCAGCAGCCCACAGGGGGCGGAAGGCTACACCTTC.

This clonotype occurred once. A much larger clone lies a single base off, so this may be a read error. This chain links TRBV9 with TRBJ2-7; D possibly uses TRBD1 or TRBD2 (5 bases each). This CDR3 comprises 13 residues. Germline CDR1 is SGDLS and CDR2 is YYNGEE. CDR3 amino acids: CASSVAGGYEKYF. The CDR3 DNA is TGTGCCAGCAGCGTAGCTGGGGGTTACGAGAAGTACTTC.

This clonotype occurred many times. V gene TRBV20-1 combines with J gene TRBJ2-2, with D hard to call. V lost 0 bases and J lost 3, with 11 bases in between. Germline-derived CDR1 and CDR2 are DFQATT and SNEGSKA (reference sequence). This CDR3 spans 15 amino acids. CDR3 nucleotide sequence: TGCAGTGCTAGAGATGGCGGCAGATACACCGGGGAGCTGTTTTTT. Translated: CSARDGGRYTGELFF.

As concerns this clonotype: One junction end disagrees with the germline gene, perhaps due to a read error. The chain couples TRBV18 to TRBJ1-3; D may be TRBD1 (6 bases). The CDR3 spans 18 residues. In germline, CDR1 is KGHSH, CDR2 LQKENI. CDR3 protein: CATSPRGGAANSGNTIYF. The DNA of the CDR3 is TGTGCCACCTCACCGAGGGGGGGGGCAGCGAACTCTGGAAACACCATATATTTT.

This clonotype came up many times. J is TRBJ2-2 and V is TRBV19; 13 bases agree with TRBD2. The ends lost 6 bases at V and 0 bases at J; junction bases unmatched: 13. This CDR3 region has 20 residues. In germline, CDR1 is LNHDA, CDR2 SQIVND (reference sequence). CDR3 in DNA: TGTGCCAGTAGACCGAAACCGGGACTAGCGGGAATCGCGAACACCGGGGAGCTGTTTTTT. It translates to CASRPKPGLAGIANTGELFF.

The rearrangement uses TRBV6-2 or TRBV6-3 and TRBJ2-1, with 9 nucleotides matching TRBD2. Unmatched junction bases numbered 1, after V lost 4 bases and J lost 0 bases. The CDR3 has 15 amino acids. In germline, CDR1 is MNHEY, CDR2 SVGEGT. CDR3 amino acids: CASSSSGASYNEQFF. CDR3 DNA sequence: TGTGCCAGCAGTTCTAGCGGGGCCTCCTACAATGAGCAGTTCTTC.

Remarks on this clonotype: This could be a read error, since a much larger clone is one nucleotide away. The chain couples TRBV7-9 to TRBJ2-7, with TRBD2 matching over 8 bases. The CDR3 consists of 14 residues. CDR1 is SEHNR, CDR2 FQNEAQ, per germline (reference sequence). The chain's CDR3 is CTSSPRTSFNEQYF. The DNA of the CDR3 is TGTACCAGCAGCCCCCGGACTAGCTTCAACGAGCAGTACTTC.

This clonotype was detected ten times or more. This chain connects TRBV24-1 to TRBJ1-1; D possibly corresponds to TRBD1 (5 bases). The CDR3 sequence is 13 residues long. Germline V gene data show CDR1 as KGHDR and CDR2 as SFDVKD. Trimming cost V 3 bases and J 5 bases, with 9 bases left between them. The CDR3, as DNA: TGTGCCACCAGTGATCAAGGACATACTGAAGCTTTCTTT. Amino acids: CATSDQGHTEAFF.

In this sample, this clonotype is medium-sized. The chain has TRBV6-1 and TRBJ2-7, with D perhaps TRBD1 (6 bases). Germline CDR1 MNHNS, CDR2 SASEGT. V was cut by 6 bases and J by 4 bases, with 16 bases left in between. The length of the CDR3 is 14 residues. As DNA, the CDR3 is TGTGCCAGCAGAAGTCCTTGGGGGCGGTACGAGCAGTACTTC. This codes for CASRSPWGRYEQYF.

DNA of the CDR3: TGTGCCAGCAGCCAAGGGGACCCGGGACTAGCGGGGGGGAAGGGAGAGACCCAGTACTTC. Translating gives CASSQGDPGLAGGKGETQYF. This chain uses TRBV7-6 with TRBJ2-5; 16 bases are a match to TRBD2. The CDR3 covers 20 residues. V was pared by 5 bases and J by 4 bases, with 16 bases of the junction left unmatched. CDR1 and CDR2 (germline): SGHVS, FNYEAQ.

Note on this clonotype: A much larger clone is a single base away; this may be a read error. The chain joins TRBV5-1 to TRBJ2-5, with 16 bases lining up with TRBD2. The germline gives CDR1 SGHRS, CDR2 YFSETQ. The CDR3 has 19 amino acids. The CDR3 is CASSPGGTSGGARQETKYF. The CDR3 DNA is TGCGCCAGCAGCCCCGGGGGGACTAGCGGGGGGGCTCGACAAGAGACCAAGTACTTC.

In this sample, this clonotype turned up once. Since a much larger clone is just one base distant, this may be a read error. The gene calls are TRBV29-1 and TRBJ1-3; no firm D call. This CDR3 has 11 amino acids. Looked up from germline, CDR1 is SQVTM and CDR2 is ANQGSEA. The CDR3 nucleotides are TGCAGCACCTTGCGGGGAAACACCACATATTTT. It encodes CSTLRGNTTYF.

In its sample, this clonotype was seen many times. The CDR3 sequence: CASSQAQDEEEQYF. Written as DNA, the CDR3 is TGCGCCAGCAGCCAGGCCCAGGATGAGGAGGAGCAGTACTTC. The chain joins TRBV4-1 to TRBJ2-7; D not resolved. The V and J ends lost 3 bases and 7 bases respectively, with 16 bases between them. The CDR3 loop spans 14 amino acids. Germline assignment: CDR1 MGHRA and CDR2 YSYEKL.

This clonotype was seen once. CDR3 amino acids: CATSSERSGGTDIQYF. CDR3 nucleotides: TGTGCCACCAGCTCGGAAAGAAGCGGAGGCACAGATATTCAGTATTTT. The chain carries TRBV15 and TRBJ2-3, with D possibly matching TRBD2 (5 bases). The CDR3 covers 16 residues. V gave up 5 bases and J gave up 12 bases, with 27 bases separating them. Per the germline V gene, CDR1 is LNHNV and CDR2 is YYDKDF (reference sequence).

This clonotype was seen many times. The CDR3 protein is CASSSGTGGYQETQYF. Here the CDR3 DNA reads TGCGCCAGCAGCTCCGGGACAGGGGGCTACCAAGAGACCCAGTACTTC. The chain employs TRBV5-1 and TRBJ2-5, with 12 nucleotides matching TRBD1. The CDR3 loop spans 16 amino acids. The V segment lost 3 bases and the J segment 0 bases; nucleotides outside the gene matches: 3. CDR1 and CDR2 (germline): SGHRS, YFSETQ.

This clonotype was counted at least ten times. The V call is TRBV5-1, the J call TRBJ2-1, with D hard to call. The germline gives CDR1 SGHRS, CDR2 YFSETQ. The germline V and J ends were trimmed by 4 bases and 7 bases, with 9 bases remaining between them. The CDR3 consists of 12 residues. CDR3 loop: CASSPAGNEQFF. The CDR3 DNA sequence: TGCGCCAGCAGCCCAGCCGGGAATGAGCAGTTCTTC.

Relative to its sample, this clonotype is medium-sized. The genes are TRBV28 and TRBJ1-2, with D hard to call. Trimming pared 5 bases from V and 6 bases from J, leaving 4 bases between. CDR1 MDHEN and CDR2 SYDVKM come from the germline V gene. The CDR3 consists of 10 residues. The CDR3 DNA reads as TGTGCCAGCAGTCCGAATGGCTACACCTTC. Translation: CASSPNGYTF.

The sample holds a few counts of this clonotype. Sequence at one end of the junction differs from germline and may be a read error. The genes are TRBV6-1 and TRBJ1-6, with a tentative D call TRBD1 (5 bases). The CDR3 sequence is 13 residues long. Germline V gives CDR1 MNHNS, CDR2 SASEGT. The CDR3 DNA reads TGTGCCAGCAGACCCGACAGTTATTCACCCCCCCACTTT. Its protein product is CASRPDSYSPPHF.

Turning to this clonotype: A much larger clone is a single base away; this may be a read error. J is TRBJ2-2 and V is TRBV6-2 or TRBV6-3; maybe TRBD2 (6 bases). Germline lookup yields CDR1 MNHEY and CDR2 SVGEGT. The V end lost 5 bases, the J end lost 13 bases, and 23 bases lay between the germline ends. CDR3 length equals 15 residues. The CDR3 here is CASSTIWGERRVLFF. The CDR3 region has the DNA TGTGCCAGCAGTACGATCTGGGGGGAACGCCGGGTGCTGTTTTTT.

This clonotype is labeled medium-sized. This sequence joins TRBV27 and TRBJ2-1, with D possibly TRBD1 on 6 matching bases. V lost 3 bases and J 7 bases, leaving 13 bases between the germline ends. Germline CDR1 reads MNHEY; CDR2 reads SMNVEV (reference sequence). This CDR3 has 14 residues. CDR3: CASSFGQMVNEQFF. For the CDR3, the DNA is TGTGCCAGCAGTTTCGGACAGATGGTAAATGAGCAGTTCTTC.

In its sample, this clonotype is medium-sized. The chain couples TRBV20-1 to TRBJ2-7, with 10 bases identical to TRBD2. The CDR3 is 14 amino acids. The V and J ends lost 3 bases and 4 bases, in that order; junction bases with no gene match: 6. Germline lookup yields CDR1 DFQATT and CDR2 SNEGSKA (reference sequence). CDR3 nucleotide sequence: TGCAGTGCTAGGCTGGCTAGCGGGAGATACGAGCAGTACTTC. This translates into CSARLASGRYEQYF.